A selection of T cell receptor beta chains follows, all from one sample in a study of T-cell memory formation after mild COVID-19. TCRdb called the 5' RACE reads again in MiXCR, with one record for every CDR3 protein. The top ten clones hold around 7.8% of a sample with 530,000 or so distinct CDR3 sequences, approximately 15% of them seen once. Sequences were obtained from PBMCs or a T cell subset sorted from them (not recorded which). The receptors shown here come from an adult woman who had mild COVID-19 (a few samples of this study predate the infection). Cell type and time point are not known. Both conserved end residues are part of each CDR3. A D gene is named only where the DNA matches it firmly. The size entry is marked missing in some rows and otherwise reads once, few, many or a size class.

J gene: TRBJ2-3; V gene: TRBV6-1; D gene: NA; clone size: NA; CDR3 DNA: TGTGCCAGCAGGGGAAAGGACCCAACCTTCACAGATACGCAGTATTTT; CDR3 protein: CASRGKDPTFTDTQYF
J gene: TRBJ1-1; V gene: TRBV12-3/TRBV12-4; D gene: NA; clone size: few; CDR3 DNA: TGTGCCAGCAGTCCCTCGAACAGTGAAGCTTTCTTT; CDR3 protein: CASSPSNSEAFF
J gene: TRBJ1-2; V gene: TRBV7-8; D gene: TRBD1; clone size: few; CDR3 DNA: TGTGCCAGCAGCTTAGTTCCCCGGGACAGGGGTAATGGCTACACCTTC; CDR3 protein: CASSLVPRDRGNGYTF
J gene: TRBJ2-7; V gene: TRBV11-3; D gene: TRBD2; clone size: once; CDR3 DNA: TGTGCCAGCAGCCCTAGCGGGTCCCTCTACGAGCAGTACTTC; CDR3 protein: CASSPSGSLYEQYF
J gene: TRBJ2-4; V gene: TRBV4-1; D gene: NA; clone size: NA; CDR3 DNA: TGCGCCAGCAGCCAAGACGGACAGACCAAAAACATTCAGTACTTC; CDR3 protein: CASSQDGQTKNIQYF
J gene: TRBJ2-7; V gene: TRBV12-3/TRBV12-4; D gene: NA; clone size: once; CDR3 DNA: TGTGCCAGCAGTCCAATCGCCTACGAGCAGTACTTC; CDR3 protein: CASSPIAYEQYF
J gene: TRBJ2-1; V gene: TRBV27; D gene: NA; clone size: NA; CDR3 DNA: TGTGCCAGCAGCGCCGCGGGGGCGCCGAATGAGCAGTTCTTC; CDR3 protein: CASSAAGAPNEQFF
J gene: TRBJ2-1; V gene: TRBV6-2/TRBV6-3; D gene: TRBD2; clone size: few; CDR3 DNA: TGTGCCAGCAGTTACTACCGGGACTACCCCAACAATGAGCAGTTCTTC; CDR3 protein: CASSYYRDYPNNEQFF
J gene: TRBJ2-3; V gene: TRBV12-3/TRBV12-4; D gene: TRBD2; clone size: NA; CDR3 DNA: TGTGCCAGCCGAGAGCGGGACTACACAGATACGCAGTATTTT; CDR3 protein: CASRERDYTDTQYF
J gene: TRBJ2-1; V gene: TRBV7-2; D gene: NA; clone size: NA; CDR3 DNA: TGTGCCAGCTTCAGGGGGGCTAGCGCCTACAATGAGCAGTTCTTC; CDR3 protein: CASFRGASAYNEQFF
J gene: TRBJ1-1; V gene: TRBV5-1; D gene: NA; clone size: NA; CDR3 DNA: TGCGCCAGCAGCTTGGTACAGGGCCCCCCTGAAGCTTTCTTT; CDR3 protein: CASSLVQGPPEAFF
J gene: TRBJ2-2; V gene: TRBV6-4; D gene: TRBD2; clone size: NA; CDR3 DNA: TGTGCCAGCAGTGAATTAGCGGGGGGCCATGGCACCGGGGAGCTGTTTTTT; CDR3 protein: CASSELAGGHGTGELFF
J gene: TRBJ2-2; V gene: TRBV5-1; D gene: TRBD2; clone size: NA; CDR3 DNA: TGCGCCAGCAGCTTGCGGGACTATAACACCGGGGAGCTGTTTTTT; CDR3 protein: CASSLRDYNTGELFF
J gene: TRBJ1-3; V gene: TRBV3-1; D gene: NA; clone size: NA; CDR3 DNA: TGTGCCAGCAGCCAAGGAACAGGTCTCAACACCATATATTTT; CDR3 protein: CASSQGTGLNTIYF
J gene: TRBJ2-7; V gene: TRBV24-1; D gene: NA; clone size: NA; CDR3 DNA: TGTGCCACCAGTGATGCCTACGAGCAGTACTTC; CDR3 protein: CATSDAYEQYF
J gene: TRBJ2-3; V gene: TRBV27; D gene: NA; clone size: NA; CDR3 DNA: TGTGCCAGCAGTTTATCTGTAGCGACCACAGATACGCAGTATTTT; CDR3 protein: CASSLSVATTDTQYF
J gene: TRBJ1-2; V gene: TRBV4-2; D gene: TRBD1; clone size: NA; CDR3 DNA: TGTGCCAGCAGTCATGACAGGGACTTGGGCTACACCTTC; CDR3 protein: CASSHDRDLGYTF
J gene: TRBJ2-1; V gene: TRBV18; D gene: NA; clone size: few; CDR3 DNA: TGTGCCAGCTCACCACACCAGGGCAATGAGCAGTTCTTC; CDR3 protein: CASSPHQGNEQFF
J gene: TRBJ2-7; V gene: TRBV14; D gene: TRBD2; clone size: NA; CDR3 DNA: TGTGCCAGCAGCCATTCCTTCGGGACTAGGGGCTACGAGCAGTACTTC; CDR3 protein: CASSHSFGTRGYEQYF
J gene: TRBJ1-1; V gene: TRBV5-5; D gene: NA; clone size: NA; CDR3 DNA: TGTGCCAGCAGCCGGACGGTGGGGGCTGAAGCTTTCTTT; CDR3 protein: CASSRTVGAEAFF
J gene: TRBJ2-3; V gene: TRBV7-2; D gene: TRBD2; clone size: NA; CDR3 DNA: TGTGCCAGCAGCCCCGACCCGGGACTAGCGGGAGTTGCAGATACGCAGTATTTT; CDR3 protein: CASSPDPGLAGVADTQYF
J gene: TRBJ2-7; V gene: TRBV29-1; D gene: TRBD1; clone size: few; CDR3 DNA: TGCAGCGCCCTGACAGGGGAGTCCTACGAGCAGTACTTC; CDR3 protein: CSALTGESYEQYF
J gene: TRBJ2-1; V gene: TRBV6-5; D gene: NA; clone size: NA; CDR3 DNA: TGTGCCAGCAGCTTGGACTCTTTCTCCTACAATGAGCAGTTCTTC; CDR3 protein: CASSLDSFSYNEQFF
J gene: TRBJ2-3; V gene: TRBV4-3; D gene: NA; clone size: NA; CDR3 DNA: TGCGCCAGCAGCCTCACCTGGGGCAGGGCCCGGACAGATACGCAGTATTTT; CDR3 protein: CASSLTWGRARTDTQYF
J gene: TRBJ1-2; V gene: TRBV30; D gene: NA; clone size: NA; CDR3 DNA: TGTGCCTGGAGTGAAGGCTTGGGAGGGTATGGCTACACCTTC; CDR3 protein: CAWSEGLGGYGYTF
J gene: TRBJ1-1; V gene: TRBV20-1; D gene: NA; clone size: few; CDR3 DNA: TGCAGTGCTGGAACTCCCAGGGGTTGGACTGAAGCTTTCTTT; CDR3 protein: CSAGTPRGWTEAFF
J gene: TRBJ1-2; V gene: TRBV9; D gene: NA; clone size: NA; CDR3 DNA: TGTGCCAGCAGCGGTCTCGTAGGAGTGGGCTACACCTTC; CDR3 protein: CASSGLVGVGYTF
J gene: TRBJ2-5; V gene: TRBV20-1; D gene: NA; clone size: NA; CDR3 DNA: TGCAGTGCTAGGGGTCCCGACCGAGAGACCCAGTACTTC; CDR3 protein: CSARGPDRETQYF
J gene: TRBJ2-3; V gene: TRBV4-1; D gene: TRBD2; clone size: few; CDR3 DNA: TGCGCCAGCAGCCAAGAGGAGCGGGGGGGGGCAGATACGCAGTATTTT; CDR3 protein: CASSQEERGGADTQYF
J gene: TRBJ2-7; V gene: TRBV5-1; D gene: NA; clone size: many; CDR3 DNA: TGCGCCAGCAGTCCGGGGGACCAAGCCTACGAGCAGTACTTC; CDR3 protein: CASSPGDQAYEQYF
J gene: TRBJ2-7; V gene: TRBV5-1; D gene: TRBD2; clone size: NA; CDR3 DNA: TGCGCCAGCAGCGAGACCGGGACTAGCGGGAACAACGAGCAGTACTTC; CDR3 protein: CASSETGTSGNNEQYF
J gene: TRBJ2-5; V gene: TRBV29-1; D gene: NA; clone size: many; CDR3 DNA: TGCAGCGTTGTAGGGGAGACCCAGTACTTC; CDR3 protein: CSVVGETQYF
J gene: TRBJ2-6; V gene: TRBV5-1; D gene: NA; clone size: few; CDR3 DNA: TGCGCCAGCAGCTTGGTAGGGGAGTCCTCTGGGGCCAACGTCCTGACTTTC; CDR3 protein: CASSLVGESSGANVLTF
J gene: TRBJ1-2; V gene: TRBV5-1; D gene: TRBD1; clone size: NA; CDR3 DNA: TGCGCCAGCAGCTCCACAGGGGGTCATGGCTACACCTTC; CDR3 protein: CASSSTGGHGYTF
J gene: TRBJ1-2; V gene: TRBV4-1; D gene: NA; clone size: NA; CDR3 DNA: TGCGCCAGCGCGGGCCCTACGAAAGGCTACACCTTC; CDR3 protein: CASAGPTKGYTF
J gene: TRBJ2-5; V gene: TRBV4-2; D gene: TRBD2; clone size: few; CDR3 DNA: TGTGCCAGCAGCCAAGCCCATATAGCGGGATGGGAGACCCAGTACTTC; CDR3 protein: CASSQAHIAGWETQYF
J gene: TRBJ2-1; V gene: TRBV7-9; D gene: NA; clone size: few; CDR3 DNA: TGTGCCAGCAGGGATGGGACTGCGGGGCAGCAGTTCTTC; CDR3 protein: CASRDGTAGQQFF
J gene: TRBJ2-5; V gene: TRBV7-7; D gene: TRBD2; clone size: few; CDR3 DNA: TGTGCCAGCAGTCTTGGGACTAGCGGGGTAGAGACCCAGTACTTC; CDR3 protein: CASSLGTSGVETQYF
J gene: TRBJ1-2; V gene: TRBV5-1; D gene: NA; clone size: NA; CDR3 DNA: TGCGCCAGCAGCTCGGCAGAGAACTATGGCTACACCTTC; CDR3 protein: CASSSAENYGYTF
J gene: TRBJ2-3; V gene: TRBV7-2; D gene: NA; clone size: NA; CDR3 DNA: TGTGCCAGCAGCTCCTTCCATTACTCAGATACGCAGTATTTT; CDR3 protein: CASSSFHYSDTQYF
J gene: TRBJ2-4; V gene: TRBV6-2/TRBV6-3; D gene: TRBD2; clone size: few; CDR3 DNA: TGTGCCACCCTAAACGGACTAGCGGGAGCCAAAAACATTCAGTACTTC; CDR3 protein: CATLNGLAGAKNIQYF